Listed below are T cell receptor beta chains from one sample, sequenced in a study of vaccination effects on CD4 cells after COVID-19. Their target antigens are unknown. Assay: immunoSEQ multiplex PCR; the TCRdb copy retains only in-frame clones and omits some. The sample yields under 30,000 clones, 65% to 75% seen once. The sample was CD4+ T cells from PBMCs cultured with HCoV-OC43 spike peptides, taken after COVID-19 vaccination. The receptors come from a human donor who received a COVID-19 vaccine. Each CDR3 is given with its conserved first and last residue. Fields, in order: J gene, D gene, clone size, V gene, CDR3 DNA, CDR3 protein. A D gene is named only where the DNA matches it firmly. The size field is filled for only some rows; it gives once, few, many or a size class.

j_gene: TRBJ1-6
d_gene: NA
abundance: NA
v_gene: TRBV6-2/TRBV6-3
CDR3nt: TGTGCCAGCAGTTTCCAGGGGCTGCGATCACCCCTCCACTTT
CDR3aa: CASSFQGLRSPLHF

j_gene: TRBJ1-2
d_gene: NA
abundance: few
v_gene: TRBV10-1
CDR3nt: TGCGCCAGCAGCCTGGGACAAGACTATGGCTACACCTTC
CDR3aa: CASSLGQDYGYTF

j_gene: TRBJ1-5
d_gene: NA
abundance: NA
v_gene: TRBV5-1
CDR3nt: TGCGCCAGCAGCTTGGGGGGCAGCAATCAGCCCCAGCATTTT
CDR3aa: CASSLGGSNQPQHF

j_gene: TRBJ1-6
d_gene: NA
abundance: few
v_gene: TRBV2
CDR3nt: TGTGCCAGCAGTGAAGCGCTCAGGGGATCGTCACCCCTCCACTTT
CDR3aa: CASSEALRGSSPLHF

j_gene: TRBJ1-2
d_gene: NA
abundance: NA
v_gene: TRBV6-5
CDR3nt: TGTGCCAGCAGCCTCCGGGTTAACTATGGCTACACCTTC
CDR3aa: CASSLRVNYGYTF

j_gene: TRBJ2-5
d_gene: NA
abundance: NA
v_gene: TRBV10-2
CDR3nt: TGCGCCAGCAATAAGGGGGGGTGGGAGACCCAGTACTTC
CDR3aa: CASNKGGWETQYF

j_gene: TRBJ2-2
d_gene: TRBD2
abundance: few
v_gene: TRBV6-5
CDR3nt: TGTGCCAGCAACGGAGTAGCGGGATCCGGGGAGCTGTTTTTT
CDR3aa: CASNGVAGSGELFF

j_gene: TRBJ2-7
d_gene: NA
abundance: NA
v_gene: TRBV19
CDR3nt: TGTGCCAGTAGCCAAGTTGGAGGGGAAGGCGAGCAGTACTTC
CDR3aa: CASSQVGGEGEQYF

j_gene: TRBJ2-2
d_gene: NA
abundance: NA
v_gene: TRBV5-1
CDR3nt: TGCGCCAGCAGCTTGGCCCCTGCAACCGGGGAGCTGTTTTTT
CDR3aa: CASSLAPATGELFF

j_gene: TRBJ2-1
d_gene: NA
abundance: few
v_gene: TRBV27
CDR3nt: TGTGCCAGCAGTCCTAGGACTCTCAATGAGCAGTTCTTC
CDR3aa: CASSPRTLNEQFF

j_gene: TRBJ2-1
d_gene: NA
abundance: few
v_gene: TRBV24-1
CDR3nt: TGTGCCACCAAATCCGCGGGCTCCTACAATGAGCAGTTCTTC
CDR3aa: CATKSAGSYNEQFF

j_gene: TRBJ2-7
d_gene: TRBD2
abundance: NA
v_gene: TRBV10-1
CDR3nt: TGCGCCAGCAGTGAGGGGGGACTAGTCTCGAGCTCCTACGAGCAGTACTTC
CDR3aa: CASSEGGLVSSSYEQYF

j_gene: TRBJ1-1
d_gene: NA
abundance: NA
v_gene: TRBV29-1
CDR3nt: TGCAGCGTCCTTAGGGGGTTGAACACTGAAGCTTTCTTT
CDR3aa: CSVLRGLNTEAFF

j_gene: TRBJ1-2
d_gene: NA
abundance: NA
v_gene: TRBV25-1
CDR3nt: TGTGCCAGCAGTGAACGAGCAGGGGTTGATAACTATGGCTACACCTTC
CDR3aa: CASSERAGVDNYGYTF

j_gene: TRBJ1-1
d_gene: NA
abundance: few
v_gene: TRBV19
CDR3nt: TGTGCCAGTAGTGCGGGTCTAACAGGGAATACTGAAGCTTTCTTT
CDR3aa: CASSAGLTGNTEAFF

j_gene: TRBJ1-6
d_gene: NA
abundance: few
v_gene: TRBV27
CDR3nt: TGTGCCAGCAGTTTAATGGCCGTAAGCAGAAATTCACCCCTCCACTTT
CDR3aa: CASSLMAVSRNSPLHF

j_gene: TRBJ2-1
d_gene: NA
abundance: NA
v_gene: TRBV18
CDR3nt: TGTGCCAGCTCACCGGGGAATGAGCAGTTCTTC
CDR3aa: CASSPGNEQFF

j_gene: TRBJ2-1
d_gene: NA
abundance: NA
v_gene: TRBV6-1
CDR3nt: TGTGCCAGCAGTGAAGGCTATGAGCAGTTCTTC
CDR3aa: CASSEGYEQFF

j_gene: TRBJ2-5
d_gene: TRBD1
abundance: NA
v_gene: TRBV4-2
CDR3nt: TGTGCCAGCAGCTCCACAGGGGGGACCCAGTACTTC
CDR3aa: CASSSTGGTQYF

j_gene: TRBJ1-3
d_gene: NA
abundance: NA
v_gene: TRBV6-5
CDR3nt: TGTGCCACTCGAACCAACTCTGGAAACACCATATATTTT
CDR3aa: CATRTNSGNTIYF

j_gene: TRBJ1-5
d_gene: TRBD1
abundance: NA
v_gene: TRBV19
CDR3nt: TGTGCCAGTAGCAGGGACAGGGGGTTTGTTCAGCCCCAGCATTTT
CDR3aa: CASSRDRGFVQPQHF

j_gene: TRBJ1-5
d_gene: NA
abundance: once
v_gene: TRBV4-1
CDR3nt: TGCGCCAGCAGCCAGGATCCCAGGGTTAGCAATCAGCCCCAGCATTTT
CDR3aa: CASSQDPRVSNQPQHF

j_gene: TRBJ2-3
d_gene: TRBD2
abundance: NA
v_gene: TRBV6-1
CDR3nt: TGTGCCAGCAGTGAAGCGGGGGGGAGCACAGATACGCAGTATTTT
CDR3aa: CASSEAGGSTDTQYF

j_gene: TRBJ2-2
d_gene: NA
abundance: NA
v_gene: TRBV19
CDR3nt: TGTGCCAGTAAGGATGGGAGCCTCACCGGGGAGCTGTTTTTT
CDR3aa: CASKDGSLTGELFF

j_gene: TRBJ1-2
d_gene: NA
abundance: few
v_gene: TRBV5-1
CDR3nt: TGCGCCAGCAGCTCGGCTGGCTATGGCTACACCTTC
CDR3aa: CASSSAGYGYTF

j_gene: TRBJ2-5
d_gene: TRBD1
abundance: once
v_gene: TRBV5-4
CDR3nt: TGTGCCAGCAGCTGGACAGGGTCCGGGGAAGAGACCCAGTACTTC
CDR3aa: CASSWTGSGEETQYF

j_gene: TRBJ1-2
d_gene: NA
abundance: NA
v_gene: TRBV19
CDR3nt: TGTGCCAGTGCAGAAGCCCGCTATGGCTACACCTTC
CDR3aa: CASAEARYGYTF

j_gene: TRBJ2-3
d_gene: NA
abundance: NA
v_gene: TRBV6-1
CDR3nt: TGTGCCAGCAGTGATTGGGGTCCGCAGTATTTT
CDR3aa: CASSDWGPQYF

j_gene: TRBJ2-1
d_gene: NA
abundance: NA
v_gene: TRBV3-1/TRBV3-2
CDR3nt: TGTGCCAGCAGCTATAGGCAGCTTCGTGAGCAGTTCTTC
CDR3aa: CASSYRQLREQFF